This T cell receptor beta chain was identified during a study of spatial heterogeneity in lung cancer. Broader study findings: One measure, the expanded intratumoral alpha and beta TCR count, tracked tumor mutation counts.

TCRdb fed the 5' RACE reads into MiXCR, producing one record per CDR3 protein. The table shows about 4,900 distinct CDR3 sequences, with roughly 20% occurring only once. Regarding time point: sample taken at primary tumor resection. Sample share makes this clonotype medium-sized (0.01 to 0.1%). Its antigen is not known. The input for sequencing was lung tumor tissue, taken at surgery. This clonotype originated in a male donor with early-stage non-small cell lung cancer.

DNA for the CDR3: TGTGCCAGCAGTTACGGAAACTCCTACGAGCAGTACTTC. Translation: CASSYGNSYEQYF. This chain joins TRBV6-2 or TRBV6-3 and TRBJ2-7; unclear D gene. The germline V gene encodes CDR1 MNHEY and CDR2 SVGEGT. This CDR3 region has 13 residues. V was clipped by 2 bases and J by 0 bases, with 5 bases between them.